These 14 T cell receptor beta chains share one sample of origin, sequenced in a study of Graves' ophthalmopathy and Graves' hyperthyroidism. Researchers took RNA transcripts and amplified TCR beta CDR3 regions from them. Amplification began with first-round RT-PCR using HTBI primers, then second-round multiplex PCR was performed. TCRdb passed the multiplex PCR reads through MiXCR, listing each CDR3 protein once. This sample has hundreds of thousands of distinct CDR3 sequences, with 15% found just once. Sequencing input: peripheral blood. Receptor source: a woman between 18 and 30 years old with stable Graves' hyperthyroidism.

This clonotype was observed at least ten times. The V and J genes are TRBV5-1 and TRBJ1-2, with 7 bases that match TRBD1. The CDR3 length is 13 residues. Germline V CDR1 and CDR2: SGHRS, YFSETQ. Trimming cost V 5 bases and J 2 bases; bases outside gene matches: 3. CDR3 sequence (DNA): TGCGCCAGCAGGCGGGACAGAAACTATGGCTACACCTTC. Its translation: CASRRDRNYGYTF.

This clonotype was counted many times. This chain uses TRBV12-3 or TRBV12-4 with TRBJ2-2; D is uncertain. Trimming pared 6 bases from V and 5 bases from J, leaving 13 bases between. This CDR3 contains 14 residues. The chain's CDR3 is CASRGYQWTGELFF. The DNA for the CDR3 is TGTGCCAGCAGGGGCTACCAGTGGACCGGGGAGCTGTTTTTT.

This clonotype was found a few times. This rearrangement joins TRBV18 to TRBJ2-4, with 7 positions matching TRBD2. Germline loops: CDR1 KGHSH, CDR2 LQKENI. J was trimmed by 3 bases and V by 1 base; bases with no gene match: 3. The CDR3 extends over 15 amino acids. The CDR3 is CASSPREGRKNIQYF. As DNA, the CDR3 is TGTGCCAGCTCACCACGGGAGGGGCGCAAAAACATTCAGTACTTC.

This clonotype was counted at least ten times. The junction and the germline gene differ at one end; a read error may be behind it. The chain carries TRBV27 and TRBJ1-1, with D tentatively TRBD1 (5 bases). This CDR3 comprises 14 residues. Per the germline V gene, CDR1 is MNHEY and CDR2 is SMNVEV (reference sequence). In DNA form, the CDR3 reads TGTGCCAACAGTTTACGGGGGGGGGGCACTGAAGCTTTCTTT. Translation gives CANSLRGGGTEAFF.

This clonotype was seen at least ten times. The chain recombines TRBV11-2 with TRBJ2-6, with D perhaps matching TRBD2 (6 bases). Germline V lookup: CDR1 SGHAT, CDR2 FQNNGV. V shed 2 bases and J shed 0 bases, with 17 bases lying between them. The length of the CDR3 is 19 residues. CDR3 sequence reads: CASSLFVGGLGSGANVLTF. For the CDR3, the DNA is TGTGCCAGCAGCTTATTCGTGGGGGGATTGGGCTCTGGGGCCAACGTCCTGACTTTC.

This clonotype appeared many times. A junction boundary mismatches the germline segment, possibly from a read error. V is TRBV6-5 and J is TRBJ2-5, with D possibly being TRBD1 or TRBD2 (6 bases each). Germline V gives CDR1 MNHEY, CDR2 SVGAGI. CDR3 length: 13 residues. The chain's CDR3 is CASNGGLGEAQYF. DNA for the CDR3: TGTGCCAGCAACGGGGGCCTTGGAGAGGCCCAGTACTTC.

In its sample, this clonotype was seen many times. The chain employs TRBV12-3 or TRBV12-4 and TRBJ1-1; a weak D match, TRBD1 (5 bases). CDR3 length equals 12 residues. V was trimmed by 3 bases and J by 8 bases, leaving 10 bases between them. The CDR3 protein is CASSLYGDEAFF. The CDR3 DNA reads as TGTGCCAGCAGTTTGTATGGGGACGAAGCTTTCTTT.

The J gene is TRBJ1-2, the V gene TRBV12-3 or TRBV12-4, with D hard to call. The V end lost 3 bases, the J end lost 4 bases, and 6 bases lay between the germline ends. The CDR3 has 12 amino acids. The CDR3 DNA reads TGTGCCAGCAGTTTTAGACGCTATGGCTACACCTTC. Translated: CASSFRRYGYTF.

This clonotype was seen repeatedly, ten times or more. The chain is built from TRBV20-1 and TRBJ2-5; possibly TRBD1 or TRBD2 for D (6 bases each). There are 13 residues in the CDR3. V was shortened by 6 bases and J by 12 bases, with 23 bases between the two germline ends. In germline, CDR1 is DFQATT, CDR2 SNEGSKA (reference sequence). CDR3 coding DNA: TGCAGTGCAGCCGGGACTGCTCTCAGACAGGAGTACTTC. This sequence encodes CSAAGTALRQEYF.

This clonotype was counted many times. V usage is TRBV19 and J usage is TRBJ1-5; perhaps TRBD1 as D (6 bases). Deletions cut 4 bases from V and 1 base from J, with 11 bases between. Germline V CDR1 and CDR2: LNHDA, SQIVND (reference sequence). The CDR3 is 15 amino acids. CDR3 sequence reads: CASSNRDLSNQPQHF. The CDR3 DNA sequence: TGTGCCAGTAGTAACAGGGACTTAAGCAATCAGCCCCAGCATTTT.

This chain uses TRBV7-3 with TRBJ1-6; D gene ambiguous. CDR3 length: 13 amino acids. The germline CDR1 and CDR2 sequences are SGHTA and FQGTGA. With 8 bases removed from V and 5 bases from J, the gap between germline ends came to 10 bases. CDR3 sequence (DNA): TGTGCCAGCGGTTGGGGAAATAATTCACCCCTCCACTTT. Translated: CASGWGNNSPLHF.

This clonotype was seen at least ten times. The chain combines TRBV5-4 with TRBJ1-2; no clear D. The CDR3 has 13 amino acids. CDR1 SGHNT and CDR2 YYREEE come from the germline V gene (reference sequence). V shed 4 bases and J shed 4 bases, with 11 bases lying between them. CDR3 protein: CASSVPLGYGYTF. In DNA, the CDR3 is TGTGCCAGCAGCGTCCCTTTGGGCTATGGCTACACCTTC.

The rearrangement joins TRBV7-9 to TRBJ2-2; a weak D match, TRBD1 (6 bases). V lost 2 bases, J lost 6 bases, and 13 bases lay in between. This CDR3 has 15 amino acids. Germline CDR1 and CDR2: SEHNR and FQNEAQ (reference sequence). Written as DNA, the CDR3 is TGTGCCAGCAGCTTATCCGGACAGTTGTCCGGGGAGCTGTTTTTT. Protein sequence: CASSLSGQLSGELFF. The full variable domain, in which reference TRBV7-9 and TRBJ2-2 provide the parts outside the CDR3, is DTGVSQNPRHKITKRGQNVTFRCDPISEHNRLYWYRQTLGQGPEFLTYFQNEAQLEKSRLLSDRFSAERPKGSFSTLEIQRTEQGDSAMYLCASSLSGQLSGELFFGEGSRLTVL.

The sample holds many counts of this clonotype. This chain joins TRBV11-2 and TRBJ2-7; the match to TRBD2 covers 9 bases. The germline V gene has CDR1 SGHAT and CDR2 FQNNGV. The CDR3 runs to 18 residues. V was clipped by 4 bases and J by 2 bases; unmatched bases: 15. Here the CDR3 DNA reads TGTGCCAGCAGCTCATCCGGGACTAGCAAAGTTTCGGCCTACGAGCAGTACTTC. It encodes CASSSSGTSKVSAYEQYF.